A single sample gave rise to the 14 T cell receptor beta chains below, sequenced in a study of cytomegalovirus exposure and HLA in healthy donors listed by TCRdb under 2017. The library was made by the immunoSEQ multiplex PCR assay. The multiplex PCR relied on a mix of 60 forward primers for TCR Vbeta segments and 13 reverse primers for TCR Jbeta segments. TCRdb provides this immuneACCESS table in a form limited to in-frame rearrangements. Some clones are lacking; in checked studies, under half of them reflect an unresolved V gene, and why the rest are absent is not known. In this sample the table shows roughly 170,000 clones, under 90% of which occur a single time. The ten largest clones represent roughly 1.5% of the sample. Sequencing was done on a sample of PBMCs. All receptors derive from a male donor in good health and CMV-seronegative.

J is TRBJ2-5 and V is TRBV5-4, with a weak D call TRBD1 (6 bases). The J call may be incorrect, as the DNA end agrees better with TRBJ2-7. The CDR3 has 16 amino acids. Germline values: CDR1 SGHNT, CDR2 YYREEE (reference sequence). In DNA, the CDR3 is TGTGCCAGCAGCTCGGCAGGGGTCCTTTCCTCCTACGAGCAGTACTTC. Encoded protein: CASSSAGVLSSYEQYF.

This chain uses TRBV19 with TRBJ2-1; TRBD2 aligns across 10 bases. Germline CDR1 LNHDA, CDR2 SQIVND (reference sequence). The CDR3 is 16 amino acids. The J segment lost 6 bases and the V segment lost 0 bases, leaving 5 bases of the junction unmatched. The CDR3 protein is CASSIDGSGGLNEQFF. CDR3 in DNA: TGTGCCAGTAGTATAGATGGTAGCGGGGGGCTCAATGAGCAGTTCTTC.

This clone was seen just once. The chain has TRBV28 and TRBJ1-2; D gene uncertain. V was trimmed by 4 bases and J by 4 bases, leaving 19 bases between them. Germline V gene data show CDR1 as MDHEN and CDR2 as SYDVKM. This CDR3 contains 16 residues. In DNA, the CDR3 is TGTGCCAGCAGTTCCTTCCCCGCCCGCAAGCCCTATGGCTACACCTTC. This sequence encodes CASSSFPARKPYGYTF.

The rearrangement uses TRBV4-1 and TRBJ2-4, with 9 bases that match TRBD2. Germline V CDR1 and CDR2: MGHRA, YSYEKL. This CDR3 region has 17 residues. The J segment lost 0 bases and the V segment lost 7 bases, leaving 10 bases of the junction unmatched. CDR3 DNA sequence: TGCGCCAGCATGGGGCGGGAGGGATTCTTAGCCAAAAACATTCAGTACTTC. Translated, it gives CASMGREGFLAKNIQYF.

V is TRBV6-1 and J is TRBJ2-1; D possibly corresponds to TRBD1 (7 bases). The CDR3 sequence is 15 residues long. The V gene's germline CDR1 is MNHNS and CDR2 SASEGT. Trimming left V 5 bases short and J 3 bases short, with 14 bases between. This CDR3 reads CASSRQGGSYNEQFF. CDR3 bases: TGTGCCAGCAGTCGACAGGGAGGCAGCTACAATGAGCAGTTCTTC.

The chain carries TRBV12-5 and TRBJ2-3, with TRBD1 identical over 11 bases. The CDR3 consists of 16 residues. The J segment lost 2 bases and the V segment lost 5 bases, leaving 6 bases of the junction unmatched. CDR1 LGHNT and CDR2 FRNRAP come from the germline V gene. The CDR3 loop reads CASGPRDRGFTDTQYF. The CDR3 nucleotides are TGTGCTAGTGGTCCCCGGGACAGGGGGTTCACAGATACGCAGTATTTT.

This clone was recorded only once. DNA of the CDR3: TGTGCCAGCAAGGACAACTACGAGCAGTACTTC. Translation: CASKDNYEQYF. The chain links TRBV28 to TRBJ2-7; D may be TRBD1 (5 bases). Trimming stripped 7 bases from V and 3 bases from J, with 7 bases between. The CDR3 runs to 11 residues. Germline V gene lookup returns CDR1 MDHEN and CDR2 SYDVKM.

On this clone: This same CDR3 is encoded by further DNA sequences in the sample. This sequence joins TRBV6-5 and TRBJ1-1; D is unresolved. Germline assignment: CDR1 MNHEY and CDR2 SVGAGI. CDR3 length equals 15 residues. The V end was cut by 0 bases, the J end by 0 bases, with 8 bases between. CDR3 protein: CASSYSSGLNTEAFF. DNA for the CDR3: TGTGCCAGCAGTTACTCATCGGGGTTGAACACTGAAGCTTTCTTT.

The rearrangement links TRBV2 to TRBJ2-1; D is undetermined. The CDR3 loop spans 16 amino acids. V gave up 7 bases and J gave up 5 bases, with 21 bases separating them. CDR1 is SNHLY, CDR2 FYNNEI, per germline. The CDR3 bases are TGTGCCAGCAAGTTAATAACTACCAGAATGGACAATGAGCAGTTCTTC. This gives the protein CASKLITTRMDNEQFF. Full variable domain (missing parts from reference TRBV2 and TRBJ2-1): EPEVTQTPSHQVTQMGQEVILRCVPISNHLYFYWYRQILGQKVEFLVSFYNNEISEKSEIFDDQFSVERPDGSNFTLKIRSTKLEDSAMYFCASKLITTRMDNEQFFGPGTRLTVL.

V usage is TRBV9 and J usage is TRBJ2-5, with 9 bases aligning to TRBD2. This CDR3 is built from 17 residues. The V gene's germline CDR1 is SGDLS and CDR2 YYNGEE. V dropped 4 bases and J dropped 0; count of bases not matched to a gene: 10. The CDR3 spells CASSPRSGGLYQETQYF. The CDR3, as DNA: TGTGCCAGCAGCCCACGCAGCGGGGGGCTCTACCAAGAGACCCAGTACTTC.

The gene calls are TRBV15 and TRBJ1-5, with no clear D. The CDR3 covers 15 residues. CDR1 and CDR2 from the germline V gene are LNHNV and YYDKDF (reference sequence). Trimming removed 1 base from V and 2 bases from J, with 9 bases in between. For the CDR3, the DNA is TGTGCCACCAGCAGAGGTCAGGCCGGCAATCAGCCCCAGCATTTT. Translated: CATSRGQAGNQPQHF. The full variable domain, in which reference TRBV15 and TRBJ1-5 provide the parts outside the CDR3, is DAMVIQNPRYQVTQFGKPVTLSCSQTLNHNVMYWYQQKSSQAPKLLFHYYDKDFNNEADTPDNFQSRRPNTSFCFLDIRSPGLGDTAMYLCATSRGQAGNQPQHFGDGTRLSIL.

J is TRBJ2-1 and V is TRBV6-5, with TRBD2 matching over 9 bases. This CDR3 spans 15 amino acids. The V gene's germline CDR1 is MNHEY and CDR2 SVGAGI. V lost 5 bases to trimming and J lost 9 bases; unmatched junction nucleotides: 11. The CDR3 loop reads CASSGLVSGRGEQFF. The CDR3 DNA reads as TGTGCCAGCAGTGGGCTTGTTAGCGGGAGAGGTGAGCAGTTCTTC.

This rearrangement joins TRBV19 to TRBJ2-3, with 10 nucleotides matching TRBD1. The ends lost 5 bases at V and 3 bases at J; junction bases unmatched: 8. The CDR3 covers 16 residues. Germline CDR1 LNHDA, CDR2 SQIVND (reference sequence). The CDR3 protein is CASSVTGTGATDTQYF. In nucleotides, the CDR3 is TGTGCCAGTAGTGTGACCGGGACAGGGGCGACAGATACGCAGTATTTT.

J is TRBJ1-4 and V is TRBV5-6; TRBD1 might be the D (5 bases). The CDR3 runs to 14 residues. Trimming took off 1 base at V and 6 bases at J, with 10 bases between the two ends. Per germline, CDR1 SGHDT and CDR2 YYEEEE. The CDR3 DNA follows: TGTGCCAGCAGCTTGCCAGGGCGTCATGAAAAACTGTTTTTT. Its protein is CASSLPGRHEKLFF.